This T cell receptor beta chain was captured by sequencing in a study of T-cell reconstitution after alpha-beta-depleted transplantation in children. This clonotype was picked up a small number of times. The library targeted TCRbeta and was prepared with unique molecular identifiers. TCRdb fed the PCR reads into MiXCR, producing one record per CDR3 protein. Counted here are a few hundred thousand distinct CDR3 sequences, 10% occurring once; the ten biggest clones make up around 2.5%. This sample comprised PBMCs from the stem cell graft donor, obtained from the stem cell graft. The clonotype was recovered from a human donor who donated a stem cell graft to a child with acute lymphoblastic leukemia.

The CDR3 here is CASSQEGRPSNSPLHF. DNA of the CDR3: TGTGCCAGCAGCCAAGAGGGACGCCCGAGTAATTCACCCCTCCACTTT. The rearrangement links TRBV14 to TRBJ1-6, with D possibly TRBD1 on 5 matching bases. The germline gives CDR1 SGHDN, CDR2 FVKESK. This CDR3 region has 16 residues. V was shortened by 0 bases and J by 6 bases, with 12 bases between the two germline ends.